This T cell receptor beta chain was identified in a study of T-cell memory formation after mild COVID-19. Details on this clonotype: Antigen: not known.

Via MiXCR, TCRdb re-called the 5' RACE reads, giving one row per CDR3 protein. The data hold 110,000 or so distinct CDR3 sequences, with about 24% observed a single time. Findings and limits, study-wide: CD4+ bias marked clones expanding day 15 to 37, unlike balanced contracting clones.

V shed 4 bases and J 4 bases; nucleotides not matched to a gene: 3. The CDR3 sequence is 14 residues long. Germline V gives CDR1 LGHNA, CDR2 YSLEER. The V gene is TRBV4-3, the J gene TRBJ2-1; TRBD1 matches at 8 bases. The sequencing input was PBMCs or a T cell subset sorted from them (not recorded which). The source of this sequence is a man between 18 and 29 years old who had mild COVID-19 (a few samples of this study predate the infection). Cell type and time point are not known. The CDR3 is CASSRDRNYNEQFF. The CDR3 DNA reads as TGCGCCAGCAGCCGGGACAGGAATTACAATGAGCAGTTCTTC.